In its sample, the clone carrying this T cell receptor (beta chain) was seen many times. Primers used in a second PCR of about 7 to 12 cycles were a sample-barcoded 5' primer and a J-beta primer mix. TCRdb reanalysed the 5' RACE reads using MiXCR and keeps one entry per CDR3 protein. The profile covers hundreds of thousands of distinct CDR3 sequences, with 45% to 50% appearing a single time and roughly 30% taken by the ten largest. The data originate from a study of blood T cells in healthy people across ages. Germline V lookup: CDR1 KGHDR, CDR2 SFDVKD. The CDR3 spans 12 residues. The V gene lost 5 bases and the J gene lost 7 bases, with 8 bases spanning the gap.

This chain joins TRBV24-1 and TRBJ2-4; D is perhaps TRBD1 (6 bases). The source material was blood. This clonotype was obtained from a woman aged 55-70 years in good health. CDR3: CATSGRGNIQYF. The CDR3 region has the DNA TGTGCCACCAGTGGCAGGGGCAACATTCAGTACTTC.